This is a list of T cell receptor beta chains from one sample in a study of CD8 T cells in Susac syndrome. TCRdb ran MiXCR on the immunoSEQ multiplex PCR reads and lists one entry per CDR3 protein. The sample shows some 400,000 distinct CDR3 sequences, approximately 85% of them seen only once. The sequencing input was CD8+ T cells from PBMCs. Every receptor here comes from a human donor with multiple sclerosis. The CDR3 runs from the conserved cysteine through the conserved F or W. A D gene is named only where the DNA matches it firmly. Size values are once, few and many counts, or a class for expanded clones, and some rows have none.

V: TRBV10-2
J: TRBJ2-7
size: .
D: .
CDR3: CASSGFSSYYEQYF
DNA: TGCGCCAGCAGTGGTTTTTCTTCCTACTACGAGCAGTACTTC

V: TRBV5-1
J: TRBJ2-2
size: .
D: .
CDR3: CASSPGDDTGELFF
DNA: TGCGCCAGCAGCCCGGGGGATGACACCGGGGAGCTGTTTTTT

V: TRBV27
J: TRBJ1-1
size: .
D: .
CDR3: CASSLGAGLNTEAFF
DNA: TGTGCCAGCAGTTTGGGGGCCGGATTGAACACTGAAGCTTTCTTT

V: TRBV7-9
J: TRBJ2-1
size: .
D: .
CDR3: CASSQPTSPLGQFF
DNA: TGTGCCAGCAGCCAACCAACCTCCCCTTTGGGGCAGTTCTTC

V: TRBV6-5
J: TRBJ1-2
size: .
D: .
CDR3: CASSYSMVGNGYTF
DNA: TGTGCCAGCAGTTACTCGATGGTCGGGAATGGCTACACCTTC

V: TRBV30
J: TRBJ2-1
size: .
D: .
CDR3: CAWSQTETNEQFF
DNA: TGTGCCTGGTCACAGACAGAGACCAATGAGCAGTTCTTC

V: TRBV9
J: TRBJ2-2
size: .
D: TRBD2
CDR3: CASSERSREISAGELFF
DNA: TGTGCCAGCAGCGAGCGTTCGCGGGAGATCTCGGCCGGGGAGCTGTTTTTT

V: TRBV11-3
J: TRBJ2-1
size: .
D: .
CDR3: CASSLDKSPEQFF
DNA: TGTGCCAGCAGCTTAGATAAGTCCCCGGAGCAGTTCTTC

V: TRBV6-5
J: TRBJ1-5
size: .
D: .
CDR3: CASSPSHDSDQPQHF
DNA: TGTGCCAGCAGCCCATCCCATGATAGCGATCAGCCCCAGCATTTT

V: TRBV3-1
J: TRBJ2-5
size: .
D: .
CDR3: CASSHTLTGQETQYF
DNA: TGTGCCAGCAGCCACACTTTGACAGGCCAAGAGACCCAGTACTTC

V: TRBV7-9
J: TRBJ2-7
size: many
D: .
CDR3: CASSAVQGSYEQYF
DNA: TGTGCCAGCAGCGCCGTACAGGGATCCTACGAGCAGTACTTC

V: TRBV29-1
J: TRBJ1-2
size: .
D: .
CDR3: CSVEAGYYGYTF
DNA: TGCAGCGTTGAGGCCGGCTACTATGGCTACACCTTC

V: TRBV30
J: TRBJ1-1
size: .
D: TRBD1
CDR3: CAWVQGAEDTEAFF
DNA: TGTGCCTGGGTCCAGGGGGCGGAAGACACTGAAGCTTTCTTT

V: TRBV28
J: TRBJ1-1
size: .
D: .
CDR3: CASSLPGAGTEAFF
DNA: TGTGCCAGCAGTTTACCCGGAGCGGGCACTGAAGCTTTCTTT

V: TRBV7-9
J: TRBJ2-7
size: .
D: .
CDR3: CASSLADPIYEQYF
DNA: TGTGCCAGCAGCTTAGCTGACCCGATCTACGAGCAGTACTTC

V: TRBV6-5
J: TRBJ1-1
size: .
D: TRBD1
CDR3: CASSYATDRGNTEAFF
DNA: TGTGCCAGCAGTTACGCCACGGACAGGGGGAACACTGAAGCTTTCTTT

V: TRBV20-1
J: TRBJ2-1
size: .
D: .
CDR3: CSAGRTNYNEQFF
DNA: TGCAGTGCTGGAAGGACTAACTACAATGAGCAGTTCTTC

V: TRBV29-1
J: TRBJ1-1
size: .
D: .
CDR3: CSVEDRDGVTEAFF
DNA: TGCAGCGTTGAAGATCGGGATGGAGTCACTGAAGCTTTCTTT

V: TRBV20-1
J: TRBJ1-1
size: .
D: TRBD1
CDR3: CSATGGAGGTEAFF
DNA: TGCAGTGCTACAGGGGGGGCTGGGGGCACTGAAGCTTTCTTT

V: TRBV5-1
J: TRBJ2-2
size: .
D: .
CDR3: CASSWNDAGSGELFF
DNA: TGCGCCAGCAGCTGGAACGACGCAGGGTCCGGGGAGCTGTTTTTT

V: TRBV7-9
J: TRBJ2-5
size: .
D: .
CDR3: CASSLPHPATGRPETQYF
DNA: TGTGCCAGCAGCTTGCCCCATCCCGCGACAGGGAGGCCGGAGACCCAGTACTTC

V: TRBV28
J: TRBJ2-7
size: .
D: .
CDR3: CASSSRGTPTYEQYF
DNA: TGTGCCAGCAGTTCTCGGGGGACCCCTACCTACGAGCAGTACTTC

V: TRBV2
J: TRBJ2-2
size: .
D: .
CDR3: CASSGELEAGELFF
DNA: TGTGCCAGCAGTGGGGAATTGGAGGCCGGGGAGCTGTTTTTT

V: TRBV7-9
J: TRBJ2-6
size: .
D: .
CDR3: CASSLAGLGRTSGANVLTF
DNA: TGTGCCAGCAGCTTAGCGGGACTGGGACGCACCTCTGGGGCCAACGTCCTGACTTTC

V: TRBV2
J: TRBJ1-2
size: .
D: .
CDR3: CASRLQGDYGYTF
DNA: TGTGCCAGCAGGCTACAGGGAGACTATGGCTACACCTTC

V: TRBV20-1
J: TRBJ2-7
size: .
D: TRBD2
CDR3: CSATGTSGGSASYEQYF
DNA: TGCAGTGCTACCGGGACTAGCGGGGGGTCCGCCTCCTACGAGCAGTACTTC

V: TRBV11-2
J: TRBJ2-5
size: few
D: TRBD1
CDR3: CASSSDRDSFQETQYF
DNA: TGTGCCAGCAGCTCGGACCGGGACAGCTTTCAAGAGACCCAGTACTTC

V: TRBV3-1
J: TRBJ2-5
size: once
D: .
CDR3: CASSQGTENQDTQYF
DNA: TGTGCCAGCAGCCAAGGGACAGAGAATCAAGATACCCAGTACTTC